This TCR beta chain came from a study of blood T cell repertoires in COVID-19. Study context: Donors in the United States, Italy and Spain gave samples during acute or convalescent COVID-19. Nucleic acid was either cDNA or gDNA, and it came from T cells, B-cell-depleted T cells, or PBMCs.

Germline CDR1 reads SGHAT; CDR2 reads FQNNGV. CDR3 length: 13 residues. Trimming removed 6 bases from V and 3 bases from J, with 11 bases in between. Authors' analysis steps: Amplification from reference gene primers served as the basis for estimated nucleated cell counts. The repertoire was sequenced with immunoSEQ multiplex PCR; TCRdb's copy has only in-frame clones and lacks some. Clone size and the V and J calls come from that table; the DNA yielded D and trimming. Among just over 250,000 clones listed, 88% were seen once. The chain combines TRBV11-2 with TRBJ2-5; D is perhaps TRBD1 (5 bases). The clonotype originates from a man in his 60s who had recovered from COVID-19. Sequencing input: peripheral blood. This CDR3 reads CASSRSREETQYF. The CDR3 DNA reads TGTGCCAGCAGTCGAAGCAGGGAAGAGACCCAGTACTTC.